The source of this T cell receptor (beta chain) is a study of spatial heterogeneity in lung cancer. Study information: Sequencing consistently turned up more beta-chain sequences than alpha-chain sequences. Overall study results and limits: Resection saw ubiquitous expanded tumor TCRs appear in blood more than follow-up did.

This clonotype occurred many times. Its antigen remains unidentified. CDR3 size: 12 residues. Per germline, CDR1 KGHSH and CDR2 LQKENI. The J segment lost 11 bases and the V segment lost 4 bases, leaving 3 bases of the junction unmatched. Time point meaning: sample taken at primary tumor resection. The sequenced material consisted of unsorted whole RNA from tumor, nontumor lung or frozen PBMC. One entry per CDR3 protein results from TCRdb running MiXCR on the 5' RACE reads. The table has under 100,000 distinct CDR3 sequences, approximately 8.9% seen once. The chain links TRBV18 to TRBJ2-4; the match to TRBD1 covers 9 bases. This specimen consisted of PBMCs, obtained at surgery. The receptor's source is a male donor with early-stage non-small cell lung cancer. The CDR3 here is CASSQGQGFQYF. CDR3 in DNA: TGTGCCAGCTCACAGGGACAGGGATTTCAGTACTTC.